One and the same sample provided the 9 T cell receptor beta chains below, sequenced in a study of breast tumors, draining lymph nodes, adjacent tissues. TCRdb re-called the multiplex PCR reads with MiXCR, one entry per CDR3 protein. The table has some 52,000 distinct CDR3 sequences, around 40% seen once. Sample: breast tumor tissue. The receptors derive from a female donor with breast cancer. Some clones in this sample may be carry-over from other donors' samples.

The chain recombines TRBV5-1 with TRBJ2-2; 10 bases map to TRBD2. The V gene end was trimmed by 6 bases and the J gene end by 5 bases; junction bases not matched to a gene: 13. Germline V gene sequence: CDR1 SGHRS, CDR2 YFSETQ. CDR3 length: 17 amino acids. DNA for the CDR3: TGCGCCAGCAAAATAGCGGGGGGCGCGGGTCGGACCGGGGAGCTGTTTTTT. Translation gives CASKIAGGAGRTGELFF.

This chain uses TRBV18 with TRBJ1-4; D might be TRBD1 (6 bases). Germline-derived CDR1 and CDR2 are KGHSH and LQKENI. The CDR3 totals 17 residues. Trimming stripped 1 base from V and 1 base from J, with 13 bases between. The CDR3 DNA sequence: TGTGCCAGCTCACCACGACAGGACTTAGGAACTAATGAAAAACTGTTTTTT. Translating gives CASSPRQDLGTNEKLFF.

This clonotype was found once. One end of the junction is discordant with germline, which a read error may explain. The chain combines TRBV5-1 with TRBJ2-7; D may be TRBD2 (6 bases). This CDR3 spans 17 amino acids. CDR1 is SGHRS, CDR2 YFSETQ, per germline. Here the CDR3 DNA reads TGCGCCGGCAGCTTGGCCGGAGCGGTGGGAGGCCCTTACGAGCAGTACTTC. Translation: CAGSLAGAVGGPYEQYF.

The chain is built from TRBV28 and TRBJ2-4; D call uncertain. The CDR3 is made up of 11 amino acids. The V gene's germline CDR1 is MDHEN and CDR2 SYDVKM. V was clipped by 3 bases and J by 7 bases, with 4 bases between them. The CDR3 protein is CASSFLNIQYF. CDR3 nucleotides: TGTGCCAGCAGTTTCTTGAACATTCAGTACTTC.

This clonotype appeared many times. The V and J genes are TRBV9 and TRBJ2-7; the D is unclear. Germline CDR1 SGDLS, CDR2 YYNGEE. The CDR3 has 15 amino acids. Trimming removed 0 bases from V and 3 bases from J, with 13 bases in between. CDR3 in amino acids: CASSVGTANIYEQYF. CDR3 coding DNA: TGTGCCAGCAGCGTAGGAACAGCGAATATCTACGAGCAGTACTTC.

As regards this clonotype: Mismatch with germline at one junction end may stem from a read error. The chain is built from TRBV2 and TRBJ2-3, with 10 nucleotides matching TRBD2. The CDR3 totals 15 residues. Germline loops: CDR1 SNHLY, CDR2 FYNNEI. This CDR3 is CASSESGRDTDTQYF. CDR3 DNA: TGCGCCAGCAGTGAGAGCGGGAGGGATACAGATACGCAGTATTTT.

This clonotype was counted many times. The chain uses TRBV5-6 and TRBJ2-7; D is uncertain. Trimming cost V 3 bases and J 3 bases, with 10 bases left between them. This CDR3 region has 13 residues. Germline V gene data show CDR1 as SGHDT and CDR2 as YYEEEE. The CDR3 sequence is CASSSTVNYEQYF. CDR3 DNA sequence: TGTGCCAGCAGCTCGACGGTTAACTACGAGCAGTACTTC. The full variable domain, in which reference TRBV5-6 and TRBJ2-7 provide the parts outside the CDR3, is DAGVTQSPTHLIKTRGQQVTLRCSPKSGHDTVSWYQQALGQGPQFIFQYYEEEERQRGNFPDRFSGHQFPNYSSELNVNALLLGDSALYLCASSSTVNYEQYFGPGTRLTVT.

This clonotype showed up many times. The J gene is TRBJ1-1, the V gene TRBV29-1; 12 bases are a match to TRBD1. This CDR3 region has 16 residues. The V and J ends lost 6 bases and 7 bases, in that order; junction bases with no gene match: 15. CDR1 and CDR2 (germline): SQVTM, ANQGSEA. The CDR3 here is CSVRGGTGGRFDEAFF. CDR3 DNA sequence: TGCAGCGTCAGGGGGGGGACAGGGGGCCGATTCGATGAAGCTTTCTTT.

This clonotype came up many times. This rearrangement joins TRBV7-6 to TRBJ1-5; D is perhaps TRBD1 (5 bases). Germline V gives CDR1 SGHVS, CDR2 FNYEAQ. V shed 1 base and J shed 4 bases, with 8 bases lying between them. CDR3 length equals 14 residues. CDR3 bases: TGTGCCAGCAGCTTAGGGGGGATTAATCAGCCCCAGCATTTT. Translated, it gives CASSLGGINQPQHF.